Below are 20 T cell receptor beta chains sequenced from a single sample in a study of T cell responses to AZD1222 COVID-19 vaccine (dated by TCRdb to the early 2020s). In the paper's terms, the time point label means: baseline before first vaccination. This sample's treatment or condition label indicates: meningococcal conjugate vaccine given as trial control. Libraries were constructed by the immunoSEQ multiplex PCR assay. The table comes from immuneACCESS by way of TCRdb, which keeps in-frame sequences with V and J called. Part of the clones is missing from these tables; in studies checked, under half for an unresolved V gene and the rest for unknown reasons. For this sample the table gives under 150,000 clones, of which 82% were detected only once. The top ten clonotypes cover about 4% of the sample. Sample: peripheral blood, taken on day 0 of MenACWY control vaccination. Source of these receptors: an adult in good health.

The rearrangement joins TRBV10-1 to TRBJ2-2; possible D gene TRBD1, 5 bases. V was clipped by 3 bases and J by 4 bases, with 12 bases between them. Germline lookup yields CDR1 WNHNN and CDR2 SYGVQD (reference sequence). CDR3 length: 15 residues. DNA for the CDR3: TGCGCCAGCAGTGATTTTAGGGGATCCACCGGGGAGCTGTTTTTT. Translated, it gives CASSDFRGSTGELFF.

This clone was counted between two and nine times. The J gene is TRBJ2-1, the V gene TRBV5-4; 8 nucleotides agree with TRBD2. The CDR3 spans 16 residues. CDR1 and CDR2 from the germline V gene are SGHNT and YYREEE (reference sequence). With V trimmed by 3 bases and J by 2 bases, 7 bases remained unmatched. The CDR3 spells CASSSGGSGAYNEQFF. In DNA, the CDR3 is TGTGCCAGCAGCTCGGGGGGTAGCGGGGCCTACAATGAGCAGTTCTTC.

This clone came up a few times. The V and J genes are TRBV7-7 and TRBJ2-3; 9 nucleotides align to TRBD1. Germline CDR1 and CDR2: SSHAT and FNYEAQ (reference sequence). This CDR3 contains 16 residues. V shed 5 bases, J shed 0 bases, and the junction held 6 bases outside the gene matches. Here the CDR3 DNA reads TGTGCCAGCAGCCCCGGGACAGGGAGGAGCACAGATACGCAGTATTTT. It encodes CASSPGTGRSTDTQYF.

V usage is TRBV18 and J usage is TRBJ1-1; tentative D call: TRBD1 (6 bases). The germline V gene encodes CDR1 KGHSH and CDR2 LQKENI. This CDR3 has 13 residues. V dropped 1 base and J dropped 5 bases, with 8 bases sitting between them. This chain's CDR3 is CASSPLGTTEAFF. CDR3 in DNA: TGTGCCAGCTCACCACTTGGGACAACTGAAGCTTTCTTT.

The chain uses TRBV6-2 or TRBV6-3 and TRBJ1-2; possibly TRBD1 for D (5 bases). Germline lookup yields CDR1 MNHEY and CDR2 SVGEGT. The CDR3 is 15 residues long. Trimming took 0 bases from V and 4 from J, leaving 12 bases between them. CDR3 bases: TGTGCCAGCAGTTACTCCCCTCTAGGGACCTATGGCTACACCTTC. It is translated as CASSYSPLGTYGYTF.

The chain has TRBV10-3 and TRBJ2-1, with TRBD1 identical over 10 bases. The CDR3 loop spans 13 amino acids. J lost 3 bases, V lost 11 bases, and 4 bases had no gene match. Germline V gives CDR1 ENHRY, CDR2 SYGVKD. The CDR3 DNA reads TGTGCCGTTGGACAGGGGGGCTACAATGAGCAGTTCTTC. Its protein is CAVGQGGYNEQFF.

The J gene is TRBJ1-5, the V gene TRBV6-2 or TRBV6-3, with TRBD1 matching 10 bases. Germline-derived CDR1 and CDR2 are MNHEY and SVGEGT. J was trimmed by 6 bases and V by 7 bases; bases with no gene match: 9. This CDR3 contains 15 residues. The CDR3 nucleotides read TGTGCCAGCACCCCCACCCGGGACAGGGGTCAGCCCCAGCATTTT. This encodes CASTPTRDRGQPQHF.

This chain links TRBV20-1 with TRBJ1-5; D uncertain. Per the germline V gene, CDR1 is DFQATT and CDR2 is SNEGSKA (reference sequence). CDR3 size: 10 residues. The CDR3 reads CNSFNQPQHF. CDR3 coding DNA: TGCAACTCTTTTAATCAGCCCCAGCATTTT.

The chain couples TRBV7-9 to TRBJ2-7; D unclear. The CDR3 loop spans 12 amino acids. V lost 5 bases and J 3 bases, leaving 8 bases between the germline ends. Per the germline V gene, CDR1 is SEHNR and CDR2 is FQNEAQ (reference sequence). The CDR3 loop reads CASSPRYYEQYF. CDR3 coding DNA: TGTGCCAGCAGCCCAAGATACTACGAGCAGTACTTC. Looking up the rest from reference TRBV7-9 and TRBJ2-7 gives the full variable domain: DTGVSQNPRHKITKRGQNVTFRCDPISEHNRLYWYRQTLGQGPEFLTYFQNEAQLEKSRLLSDRFSAERPKGSFSTLEIQRTEQGDSAMYLCASSPRYYEQYFGPGTRLTVT.

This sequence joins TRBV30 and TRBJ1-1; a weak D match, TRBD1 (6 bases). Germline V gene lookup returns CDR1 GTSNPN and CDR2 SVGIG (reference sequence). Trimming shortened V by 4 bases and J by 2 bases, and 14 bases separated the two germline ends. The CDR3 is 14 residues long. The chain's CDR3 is CAWNYDRLNTEAFF. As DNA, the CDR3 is TGTGCCTGGAATTACGACAGGCTCAACACTGAAGCTTTCTTT.

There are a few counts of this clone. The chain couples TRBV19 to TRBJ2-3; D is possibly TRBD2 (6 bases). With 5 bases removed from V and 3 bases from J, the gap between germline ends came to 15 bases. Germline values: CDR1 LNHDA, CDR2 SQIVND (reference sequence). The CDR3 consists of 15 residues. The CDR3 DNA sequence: TGTGCCAGTAGTCCCCCCGGGGGAGGTACAGATACGCAGTATTTT. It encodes CASSPPGGGTDTQYF.

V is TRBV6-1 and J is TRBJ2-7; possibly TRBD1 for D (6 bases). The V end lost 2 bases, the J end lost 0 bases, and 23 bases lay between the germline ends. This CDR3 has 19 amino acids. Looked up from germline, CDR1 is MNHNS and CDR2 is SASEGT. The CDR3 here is CASSELQGPLFLPSYEQYF. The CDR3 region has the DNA TGTGCCAGCAGTGAACTACAGGGACCCCTCTTCTTACCCTCCTACGAGCAGTACTTC.

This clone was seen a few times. In DNA, the CDR3 is TGTGCCAGCATCATCTCCGGACTAGCGAATGAGCAGTTCTTC. It is translated as CASIISGLANEQFF. The rearrangement uses TRBV2 and TRBJ2-1; 9 bases line up with TRBD2. There are 14 residues in the CDR3. The germline V gene encodes CDR1 SNHLY and CDR2 FYNNEI. V trimming: 7 bases; J trimming: 7 bases; junction bases outside the gene matches: 8.

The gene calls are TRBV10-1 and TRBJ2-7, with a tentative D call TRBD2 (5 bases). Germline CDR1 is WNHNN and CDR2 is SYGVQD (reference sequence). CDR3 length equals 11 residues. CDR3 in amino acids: CAGRRTYEQYF. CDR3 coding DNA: TGCGCAGGGAGACGAACCTACGAGCAGTACTTC.

CDR3 protein: CSAHTQETQYF. DNA for the CDR3: TGCAGTGCCCACACCCAAGAGACCCAGTACTTC. V and J are TRBV20-1 and TRBJ2-5; unclear D gene. Deletions cut 6 bases from V and 1 base from J, with 6 bases between. The CDR3 length is 11 residues. Germline V CDR1 and CDR2: DFQATT, SNEGSKA (reference sequence).

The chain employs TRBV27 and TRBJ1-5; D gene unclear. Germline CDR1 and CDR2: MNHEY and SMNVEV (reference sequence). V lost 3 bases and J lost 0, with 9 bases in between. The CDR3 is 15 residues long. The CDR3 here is CASSFGQNSNQPQHF. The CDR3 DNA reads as TGTGCCAGCAGTTTCGGGCAGAATAGCAATCAGCCCCAGCATTTT.

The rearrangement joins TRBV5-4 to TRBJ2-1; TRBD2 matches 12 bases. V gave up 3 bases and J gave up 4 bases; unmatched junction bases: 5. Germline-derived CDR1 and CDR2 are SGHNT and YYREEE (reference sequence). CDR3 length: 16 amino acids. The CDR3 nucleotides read TGTGCCAGCAGCTGGTCTAGCGGGGGGGGTTACAATGAGCAGTTCTTC. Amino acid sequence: CASSWSSGGGYNEQFF.

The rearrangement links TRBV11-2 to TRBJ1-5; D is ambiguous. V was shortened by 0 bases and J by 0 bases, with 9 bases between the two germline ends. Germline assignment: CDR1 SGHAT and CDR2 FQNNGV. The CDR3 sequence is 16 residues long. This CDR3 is CASSLDGLISNQPQHF. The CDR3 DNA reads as TGTGCCAGCAGCTTAGACGGACTTATTAGCAATCAGCCCCAGCATTTT.

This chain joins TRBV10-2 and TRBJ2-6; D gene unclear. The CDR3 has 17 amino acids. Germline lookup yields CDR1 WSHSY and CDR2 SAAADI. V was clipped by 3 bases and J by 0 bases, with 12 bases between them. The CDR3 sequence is CASSEDRVDSGANVLTF. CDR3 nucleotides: TGCGCCAGCAGTGAAGACCGTGTGGACTCTGGGGCCAACGTCCTGACTTTC.

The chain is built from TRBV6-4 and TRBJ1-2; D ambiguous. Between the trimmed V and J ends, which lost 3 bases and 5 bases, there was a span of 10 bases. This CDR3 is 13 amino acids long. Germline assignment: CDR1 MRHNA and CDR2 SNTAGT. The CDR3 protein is CASSEQGPYGYTF. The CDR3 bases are TGTGCCAGCAGTGAACAAGGACCTTATGGCTACACCTTC.